These 13 T cell receptor beta chains originate from one sample sequenced in a study of early T cells in non-severe SARS-CoV-2 infection. TCRdb processed the 5' RACE reads anew with MiXCR; each CDR3 protein has one entry. The sample holds 25,000 to 35,000 distinct CDR3 sequences, around 7% seen once. Sequences were obtained from whole blood. The receptors here all came from an adult who was a healthcare worker with PCR-confirmed SARS-CoV-2 infection or an uninfected control (not recorded which).

Only a few counts were recorded for this clonotype. The J gene is TRBJ2-3, the V gene TRBV11-2, with no clear D. Trimming took off 4 bases at V and 6 bases at J, with 14 bases between the two ends. CDR1 is SGHAT and CDR2 is FQNNGV in the germline V gene. This CDR3 has 14 residues. The CDR3 spells CASSSPPTRDTQYF. The CDR3 DNA reads TGTGCCAGCAGCTCCCCACCTACCCGGGATACGCAGTATTTT.

This clonotype was recorded many times. This chain joins TRBV10-2 and TRBJ2-5; D is unresolved. V was pared by 5 bases and J by 0 bases, with 1 base between. The CDR3 runs to 11 residues. Germline values: CDR1 WSHSY, CDR2 SAAADI. The CDR3 loop is CASSHQETQYF. The CDR3 DNA sequence: TGCGCCAGCAGTCACCAAGAGACCCAGTACTTC.

This clonotype was observed a few times. CDR3 DNA sequence: TGTGCCAGCAGTTACTCGACAGACATGAACACTGAAGCTTTCTTT. Its protein is CASSYSTDMNTEAFF. This sequence joins TRBV6-5 and TRBJ1-1; D possibly corresponds to TRBD1 (5 bases). V gave up 0 bases and J gave up 0 bases, with 8 bases separating them. This CDR3 has 15 residues. Germline V CDR1 and CDR2: MNHEY, SVGAGI.

This clonotype was detected ten times or more. The rearrangement uses TRBV27 and TRBJ1-2; possible D gene TRBD1, 5 bases. This CDR3 contains 13 residues. Germline V gene sequence: CDR1 MNHEY, CDR2 SMNVEV (reference sequence). V shed 6 bases and J shed 0 bases, with 8 bases lying between them. This chain's CDR3 is CASSLGPNYGYTF. For the CDR3, the DNA is TGTGCCAGCAGCCTGGGGCCTAACTATGGCTACACCTTC.

This clonotype was seen many times. CDR3 sequence: CSVVIGQDPYEQYF. Here the CDR3 DNA reads TGCAGCGTTGTGATCGGACAAGACCCCTACGAGCAGTACTTC. The chain employs TRBV29-1 and TRBJ2-7; TRBD1 might be the D (5 bases). Germline V CDR1 and CDR2: SQVTM, ANQGSEA. The CDR3 totals 14 residues. Trimming cost V 4 bases and J 2 bases, with 15 bases left between them.

This clonotype came up a few times. The CDR3 DNA is TGTGCCAAGGCGGGGGATGTCGGCGAGCAGTACTTC. This encodes CAKAGDVGEQYF. The genes are TRBV30 and TRBJ2-7; 7 positions agree with TRBD2. The V gene's germline CDR1 is GTSNPN and CDR2 SVGIG (reference sequence). After removal of 8 bases from V and 6 bases from J, the junction contained 10 bases not matched to a gene. The CDR3 covers 12 residues.

This clonotype was recorded at least ten times. The chain carries TRBV6-5 and TRBJ2-1; 14 nucleotides align to TRBD2. Germline V gene sequence: CDR1 MNHEY, CDR2 SVGAGI. The length of the CDR3 is 19 residues. V lost 1 base to trimming and J lost 2 bases; unmatched junction nucleotides: 7. In DNA form, the CDR3 reads TGTGCCAGCAGTTACTTCGGACTAGCGGGAGGCCTAACCTACAATGAGCAGTTCTTC. Translated, it gives CASSYFGLAGGLTYNEQFF.

Comment on this clonotype: A read error may be the cause here, since a much bigger clone is one base away. This chain joins TRBV27 and TRBJ1-1; no clear D gene. The length of the CDR3 is 15 residues. Germline V gene lookup returns CDR1 MNHEY and CDR2 SMNVEV (reference sequence). Trimming took off 3 bases at V and 0 bases at J, with 11 bases between the two ends. The CDR3 here is CASSFLDNLNTEAFF. The CDR3 coding sequence is TGTGCCAGCAGTTTCCTCGACAACCTGAACACTGAAGCTTTCTTT.

This rearrangement joins TRBV25-1 to TRBJ2-7, with 11 bases lining up with TRBD2. Trimming cost V 1 base and J 6 bases; bases outside gene matches: 5. Germline V gene sequence: CDR1 MGHDK, CDR2 SYGVNS. The CDR3 totals 15 residues. The CDR3 DNA follows: TGTGCCAGCAGTGAATCACGACTAGCGGGAACCGAGCAGTACTTC. It translates to CASSESRLAGTEQYF.

This clonotype has ten or more counts. The chain joins TRBV7-9 to TRBJ2-7; 9 nucleotides line up with TRBD1. V dropped 5 bases and J dropped 3; count of bases not matched to a gene: 5. CDR3 length: 14 residues. Germline assignment: CDR1 SEHNR and CDR2 FQNEAQ (reference sequence). The CDR3 DNA sequence: TGTGCCAGCAGCCGAACAGGGGGCAACTACGAGCAGTACTTC. This gives the protein CASSRTGGNYEQYF.

This clonotype appeared many times. This chain joins TRBV4-1 and TRBJ1-6; D is ambiguous. Trimming pared 1 base from V and 9 bases from J, leaving 10 bases between. Germline lookup yields CDR1 MGHRA and CDR2 YSYEKL. CDR3 length: 14 amino acids. CDR3 nucleotides: TGCGCCAGCAGCCAAGGTCCGGGGAGTTCACCCCTCCACTTT. Translated: CASSQGPGSSPLHF.

This clonotype has more than one count but fewer than ten. The V gene is TRBV19, the J gene TRBJ1-4, with D unresolved. Trimming cost V 9 bases and J 0 bases, with 14 bases left between them. The CDR3 loop spans 15 amino acids. Germline CDR1 is LNHDA and CDR2 is SQIVND (reference sequence). Here the CDR3 reads CASSRQAATNEKLFF. The CDR3 DNA reads as TGTGCCAGCAGCCGACAAGCTGCAACTAATGAAAAACTGTTTTTT.

A remark on this clonotype: With a much larger clone just one base away, this may be a read error. The chain links TRBV2 to TRBJ2-7; the match to TRBD2 covers 13 bases. The length of the CDR3 is 15 residues. The V gene end was trimmed by 6 bases and the J gene end by 5 bases; junction bases not matched to a gene: 7. The germline V gene encodes CDR1 SNHLY and CDR2 FYNNEI. CDR3 loop: CASRPGLAGANEQYF. The CDR3 DNA reads TGTGCCAGCAGGCCTGGACTAGCGGGAGCCAACGAGCAGTACTTC. Looking up the rest from reference TRBV2 and TRBJ2-7 gives the full variable domain: EPEVTQTPSHQVTQMGQEVILRCVPISNHLYFYWYRQILGQKVEFLVSFYNNEISEKSEIFDDQFSVERPDGSNFTLKIRSTKLEDSAMYFCASRPGLAGANEQYFGPGTRLTVT.